This T cell receptor (beta chain) was sequenced during a study of CD8 T cells in ankylosing spondylitis. This clonotype was observed at least ten times. As yet, its antigen is unknown. Points from the study as a whole: A motif in TCR beta, a set of 8 or 9 highly homologous variants, appeared characteristic of ankylosing spondylitis blood. Existing reports had already noted some motif variants in reactive arthritis synovial fluid and blood. Reported data indicate significant enrichment of disease-linked clones within matched ankylosing spondylitis synovial fluid.

CDR1 is DFQATT, CDR2 SNEGSKA, per germline (reference sequence). The CDR3 runs to 16 residues. The junction had 8 bases not matched to a gene; V was cut back by 3 bases and J by 0 bases. Preparation of TCR beta libraries was done by quantitative 5'-RACE with molecular barcodes. MiXCR was run by TCRdb on the 5' RACE reads, yielding one entry per CDR3 protein. The sample records hundreds of thousands of distinct CDR3 sequences, approximately 11% being singletons. The gene calls are TRBV20-1 and TRBJ2-3; 8 bases match TRBD2. The specimen was blood, either unsorted or a sorted T cell fraction (not recorded which). This sequence originates from a male donor with ankylosing spondylitis. The CDR3 sequence: CSASDPTSGSTDTQYF. The CDR3 coding sequence is TGCAGTGCTAGTGACCCTACTAGCGGAAGCACAGATACGCAGTATTTT.